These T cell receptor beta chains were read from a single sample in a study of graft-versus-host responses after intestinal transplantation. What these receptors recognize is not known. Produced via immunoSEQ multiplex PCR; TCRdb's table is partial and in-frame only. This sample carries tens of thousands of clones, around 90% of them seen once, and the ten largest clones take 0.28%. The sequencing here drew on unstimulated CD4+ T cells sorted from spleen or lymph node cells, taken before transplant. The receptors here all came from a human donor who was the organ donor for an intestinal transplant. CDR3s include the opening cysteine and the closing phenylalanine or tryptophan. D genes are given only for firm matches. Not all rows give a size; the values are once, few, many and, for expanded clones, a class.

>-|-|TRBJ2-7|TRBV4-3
CASSPLLNSGPNEQYF
TGCGCCAGCAGCCCCCTTCTAAATAGCGGCCCCAACGAGCAGTACTTC
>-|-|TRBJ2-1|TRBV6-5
CASRNGGIDEQFF
TGTGCCAGCAGAAACGGAGGGATCGATGAGCAGTTCTTC
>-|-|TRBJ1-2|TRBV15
CATSRDLRGWDGYTF
TGTGCCACCAGCAGAGATCTGCGGGGTTGGGATGGCTACACCTTC
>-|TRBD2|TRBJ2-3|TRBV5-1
CASSLVASGVEDTQYF
TGCGCCAGCAGCTTGGTGGCTAGCGGGGTGGAAGATACGCAGTATTTT
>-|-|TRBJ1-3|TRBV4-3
CASSQEWAGTGNTIYF
TGCGCCAGCAGCCAAGAGTGGGCCGGGACTGGAAACACCATATATTTT
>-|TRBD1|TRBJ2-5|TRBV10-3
CAVQGARVETQYF
TGTGCCGTACAGGGGGCGCGGGTAGAGACCCAGTACTTC
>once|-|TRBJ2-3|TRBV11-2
CASSLESGVHTQYF
TGTGCCAGCAGCTTAGAATCGGGAGTGCATACGCAGTATTTT
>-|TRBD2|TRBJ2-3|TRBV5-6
CASSRLAGTDTQYF
TGTGCCAGCAGTCGCCTAGCGGGCACAGATACGCAGTATTTT
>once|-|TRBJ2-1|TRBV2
CARRTNPGLYNNEQFF
TGTGCCAGACGCACCAATCCAGGACTGTATAACAATGAGCAGTTCTTC
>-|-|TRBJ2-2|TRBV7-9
CASSPNTGELFF
TGTGCCAGCAGCCCAAACACCGGGGAGCTGTTTTTT
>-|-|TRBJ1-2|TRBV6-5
CASARGAIIPSGYTF
TGTGCCAGCGCCCGGGGGGCAATTATCCCCAGTGGCTACACCTTC
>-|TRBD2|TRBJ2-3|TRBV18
CASSPSGARGTDTQYF
TGTGCCAGCTCCCCTAGCGGGGCGAGGGGCACAGATACGCAGTATTTT
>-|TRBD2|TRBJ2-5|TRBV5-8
CASSLSSGASPETQYF
TGTGCCAGCAGCTTGAGTAGCGGGGCGTCCCCAGAGACCCAGTACTTC
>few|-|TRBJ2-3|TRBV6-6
CASSYGVSESLYF
TGTGCCAGCAGTTACGGTGTCTCCGAGTCACTGTATTTT
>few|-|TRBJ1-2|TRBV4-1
CASSRTLAPNYGYTF
TGCGCCAGCAGCCGAACCTTAGCCCCTAACTATGGCTACACCTTC
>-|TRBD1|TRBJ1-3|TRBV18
CASSPTGTGNSGNTIYF
TGTGCCAGCTCACCCACCGGGACAGGAAACTCTGGAAACACCATATATTTT
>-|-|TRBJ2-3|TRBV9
CASSPGPGHTDTQYF
TGTGCCAGCAGCCCAGGCCCTGGGCACACAGATACGCAGTATTTT
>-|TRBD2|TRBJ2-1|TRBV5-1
CASSPTSGGANEQFF
TGCGCCAGCAGCCCGACTAGCGGGGGGGCCAATGAGCAGTTCTTC
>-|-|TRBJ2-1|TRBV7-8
CASSDDRFDEQFF
TGTGCCAGCAGCGATGACAGGTTTGATGAGCAGTTCTTC
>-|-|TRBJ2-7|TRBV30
CAWSRSYEQYF
TGTGCCTGGAGCAGAAGCTACGAGCAGTACTTC
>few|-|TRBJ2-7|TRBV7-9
CASTLGRASAEQYF
TGTGCCAGCACCCTGGGGCGAGCCTCTGCTGAGCAGTACTTC
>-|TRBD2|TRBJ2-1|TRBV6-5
CASSYEGSGRARSFF
TGTGCCAGCAGTTACGAAGGTAGCGGGAGGGCCAGGTCGTTCTTC
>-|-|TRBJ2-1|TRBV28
CASSAGARSYNEQFF
TGTGCCAGCAGTGCAGGGGCACGCTCCTACAATGAGCAGTTCTTC
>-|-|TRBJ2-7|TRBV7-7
CASSLAGSYEQYF
TGTGCTAGCAGCTTGGCAGGGTCCTACGAGCAGTACTTC
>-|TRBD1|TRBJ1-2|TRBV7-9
CASSLRQGGGYTF
TGTGCCAGCAGCTTACGACAGGGAGGCGGCTACACCTTC